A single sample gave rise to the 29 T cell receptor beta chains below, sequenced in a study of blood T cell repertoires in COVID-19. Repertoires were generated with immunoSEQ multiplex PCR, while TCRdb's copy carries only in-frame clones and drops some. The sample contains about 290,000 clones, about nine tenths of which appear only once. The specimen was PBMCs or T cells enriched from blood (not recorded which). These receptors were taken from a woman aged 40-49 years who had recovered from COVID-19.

In nucleotides, the CDR3 is TGTGCCAGCAGCCAAGGGGCCGGACAGCTGTACGAGCAGTACTTC. Translated: CASSQGAGQLYEQYF. The chain links TRBV3-1 (or the pseudogene TRBV3-2) to TRBJ2-7, with D possibly matching TRBD1 (6 bases). The CDR3 contains 15 residues. V lost 1 base, J lost 4 bases, and 14 bases lay in between. The germline V gene has CDR1 LGHDT and CDR2 YNNKEL (reference sequence).

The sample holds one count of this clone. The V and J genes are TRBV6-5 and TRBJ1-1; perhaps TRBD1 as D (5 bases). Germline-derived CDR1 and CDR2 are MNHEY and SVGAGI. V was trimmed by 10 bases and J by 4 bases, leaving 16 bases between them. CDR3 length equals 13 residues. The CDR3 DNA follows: TGTGCCACCAGCCGGGGGAGAGGCACTGAAGCTTTCTTT. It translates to CATSRGRGTEAFF.

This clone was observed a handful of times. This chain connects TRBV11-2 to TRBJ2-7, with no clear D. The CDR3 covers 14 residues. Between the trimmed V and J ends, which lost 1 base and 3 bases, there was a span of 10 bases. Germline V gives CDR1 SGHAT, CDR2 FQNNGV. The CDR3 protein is CASSLGTRRYEQYF. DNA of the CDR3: TGTGCCAGCAGCTTAGGCACGCGCCGCTACGAGCAGTACTTC.

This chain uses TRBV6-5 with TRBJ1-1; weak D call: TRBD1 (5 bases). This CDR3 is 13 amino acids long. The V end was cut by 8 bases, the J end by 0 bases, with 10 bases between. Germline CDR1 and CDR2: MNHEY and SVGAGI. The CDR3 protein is CASGGVMNTEAFF. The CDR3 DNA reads TGTGCCAGCGGGGGGGTGATGAACACTGAAGCTTTCTTT.

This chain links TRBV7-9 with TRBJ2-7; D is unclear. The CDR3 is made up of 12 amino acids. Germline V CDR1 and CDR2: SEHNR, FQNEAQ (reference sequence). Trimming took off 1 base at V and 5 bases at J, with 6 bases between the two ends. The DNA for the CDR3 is TGTGCCAGCAGCTTAGTACATCACGAGCAGTACTTC. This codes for CASSLVHHEQYF.

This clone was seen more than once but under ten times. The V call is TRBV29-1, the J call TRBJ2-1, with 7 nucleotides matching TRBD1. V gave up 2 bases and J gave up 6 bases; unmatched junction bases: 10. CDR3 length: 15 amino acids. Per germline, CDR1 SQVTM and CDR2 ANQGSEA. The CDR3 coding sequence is TGCAGCGTTGAACTTATCGGGACAGTGGTCAATGAGCAGTTCTTC. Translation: CSVELIGTVVNEQFF.

The CDR3: CASSPKGSSYQETQYF. The CDR3 DNA follows: TGTGCCAGCAGCCCGAAGGGGTCCTCTTACCAAGAGACCCAGTACTTC. The gene calls are TRBV11-2 and TRBJ2-5; tentatively, D is TRBD1 (5 bases). In germline, CDR1 is SGHAT, CDR2 FQNNGV. The ends were cut back, 5 bases at V and 0 bases at J, with 16 bases in the middle. This CDR3 region has 16 residues.

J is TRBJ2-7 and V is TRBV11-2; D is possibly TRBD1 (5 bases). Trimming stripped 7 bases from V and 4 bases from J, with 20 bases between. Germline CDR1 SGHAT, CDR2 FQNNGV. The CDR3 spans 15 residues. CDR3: CASKSQAQGRYEQYF. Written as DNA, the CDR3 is TGTGCCAGCAAATCCCAAGCCCAGGGAAGATACGAGCAGTACTTC.

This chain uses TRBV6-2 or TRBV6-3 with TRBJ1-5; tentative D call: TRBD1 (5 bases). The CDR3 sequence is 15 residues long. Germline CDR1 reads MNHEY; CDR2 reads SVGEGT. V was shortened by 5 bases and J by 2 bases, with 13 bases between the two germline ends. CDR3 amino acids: CASSATGNGNQPQHF. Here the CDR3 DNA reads TGTGCCAGCAGTGCTACAGGTAATGGCAATCAGCCCCAGCATTTT.

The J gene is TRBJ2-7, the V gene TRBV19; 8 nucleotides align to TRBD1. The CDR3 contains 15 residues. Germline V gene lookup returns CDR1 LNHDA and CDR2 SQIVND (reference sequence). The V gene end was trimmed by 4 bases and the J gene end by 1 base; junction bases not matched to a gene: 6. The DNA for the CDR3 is TGTGCCAGTAGTAACCCCCAGGGGGCTTCCTACGAGCAGTACTTC. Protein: CASSNPQGASYEQYF.

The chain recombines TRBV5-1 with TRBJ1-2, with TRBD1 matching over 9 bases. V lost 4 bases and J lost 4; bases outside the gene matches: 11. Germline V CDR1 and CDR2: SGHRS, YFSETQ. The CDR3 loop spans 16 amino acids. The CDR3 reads CASSIGTGRSCYGYTF. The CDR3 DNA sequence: TGCGCCAGCAGCATCGGGACAGGGCGATCCTGCTATGGCTACACCTTC.

The CDR3 sequence: CATKRGVVEGTDTQYF. Here the CDR3 DNA reads TGTGCCACCAAAAGAGGAGTAGTGGAGGGCACAGATACGCAGTATTTT. The genes are TRBV15 and TRBJ2-3; a possible D gene is TRBD2 (5 bases). The CDR3 length is 16 residues. Germline lookup yields CDR1 LNHNV and CDR2 YYDKDF (reference sequence). V was clipped by 7 bases and J by 1 base, with 18 bases between them.

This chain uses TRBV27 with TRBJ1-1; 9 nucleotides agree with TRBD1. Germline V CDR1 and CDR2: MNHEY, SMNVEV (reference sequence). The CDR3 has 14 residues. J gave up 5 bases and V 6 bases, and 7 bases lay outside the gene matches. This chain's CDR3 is CASSPQGAETEAFF. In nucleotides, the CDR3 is TGTGCCAGCAGCCCACAGGGGGCGGAGACTGAAGCTTTCTTT.

The CDR3 here is CASSTRTGGNYGYTF. The CDR3 region has the DNA TGTGCCAGCAGCACCCGGACAGGGGGTAACTATGGCTACACCTTC. The chain recombines TRBV3-1 (or the pseudogene TRBV3-2) with TRBJ1-2; 10 nucleotides agree with TRBD1. CDR1 is LGHDT, CDR2 YNNKEL, per germline (reference sequence). The CDR3 length is 15 residues. Losses at the gene ends were 5 bases for V and 1 base for J; bases not matched to a gene: 4.

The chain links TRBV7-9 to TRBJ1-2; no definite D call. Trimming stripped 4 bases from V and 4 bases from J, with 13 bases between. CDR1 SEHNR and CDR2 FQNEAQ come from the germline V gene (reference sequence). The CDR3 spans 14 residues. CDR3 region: CASSSTYPSYGYTF. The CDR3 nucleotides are TGTGCCAGCAGCTCCACATACCCTTCCTATGGCTACACCTTC.

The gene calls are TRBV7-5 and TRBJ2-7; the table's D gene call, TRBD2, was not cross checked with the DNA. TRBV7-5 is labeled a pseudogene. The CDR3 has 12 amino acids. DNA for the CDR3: TGTGCCAGAAGCTTCCCGGGCTACGAGCAGTACTTC. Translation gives CARSFPGYEQYF.

The CDR3 protein is CASTTQWDRGSDYGYTF. DNA of the CDR3: TGTGCCAGCACCACCCAGTGGGACAGGGGTTCGGACTATGGCTACACCTTC. The chain is built from TRBV27 and TRBJ1-2; 10 bases align to TRBD1. The CDR3 has 17 residues. J was trimmed by 3 bases and V by 7 bases; bases with no gene match: 14. Germline lookup yields CDR1 MNHEY and CDR2 SMNVEV (reference sequence).

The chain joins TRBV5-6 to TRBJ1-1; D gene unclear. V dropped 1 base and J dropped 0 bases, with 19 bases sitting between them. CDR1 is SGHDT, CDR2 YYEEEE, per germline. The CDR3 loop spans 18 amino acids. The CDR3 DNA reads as TGTGCCAGCAGCTTGTCCCTGCCTGTAGACACGCTGAACACTGAAGCTTTCTTT. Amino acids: CASSLSLPVDTLNTEAFF.

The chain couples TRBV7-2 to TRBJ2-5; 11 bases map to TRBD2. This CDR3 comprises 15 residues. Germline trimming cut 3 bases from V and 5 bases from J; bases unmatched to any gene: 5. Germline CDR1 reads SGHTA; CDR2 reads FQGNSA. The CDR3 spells CASSLTSGTFETQYF. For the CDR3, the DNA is TGTGCCAGCAGCTTGACTAGCGGGACGTTTGAGACCCAGTACTTC.

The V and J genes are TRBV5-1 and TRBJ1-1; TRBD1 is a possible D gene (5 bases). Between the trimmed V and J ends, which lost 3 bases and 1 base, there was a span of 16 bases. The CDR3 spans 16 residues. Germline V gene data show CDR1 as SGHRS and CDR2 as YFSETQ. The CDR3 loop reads CASSSAHPTGNTEAFF. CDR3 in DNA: TGCGCCAGCAGCTCCGCACACCCTACAGGGAACACTGAAGCTTTCTTT.

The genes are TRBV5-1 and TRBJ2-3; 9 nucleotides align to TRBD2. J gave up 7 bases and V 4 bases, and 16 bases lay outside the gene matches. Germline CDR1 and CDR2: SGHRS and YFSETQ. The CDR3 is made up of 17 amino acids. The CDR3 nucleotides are TGCGCCAGCAGCGCCTCTCTGGGCGGGGGGGCCGTGAATACGCAGTATTTT. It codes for CASSASLGGGAVNTQYF.

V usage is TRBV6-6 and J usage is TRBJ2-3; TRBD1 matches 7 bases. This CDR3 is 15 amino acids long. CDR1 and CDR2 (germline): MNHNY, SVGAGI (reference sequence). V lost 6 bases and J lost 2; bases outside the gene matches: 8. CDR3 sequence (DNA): TGTGCCAGCAGCGAAAGGGACAGAAACACAGATACGCAGTATTTT. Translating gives CASSERDRNTDTQYF.

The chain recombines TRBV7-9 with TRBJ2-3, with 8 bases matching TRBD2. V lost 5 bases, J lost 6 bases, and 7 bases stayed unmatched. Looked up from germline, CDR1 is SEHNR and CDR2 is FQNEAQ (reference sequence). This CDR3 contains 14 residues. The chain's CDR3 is CASSPGTSGDTQYF. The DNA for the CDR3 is TGTGCCAGCAGCCCCGGGACTAGTGGGGATACGCAGTATTTT.

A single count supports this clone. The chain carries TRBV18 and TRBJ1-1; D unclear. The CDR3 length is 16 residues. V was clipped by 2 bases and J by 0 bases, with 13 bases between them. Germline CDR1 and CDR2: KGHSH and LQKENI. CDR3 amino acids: CASSPFGRYMNTEAFF. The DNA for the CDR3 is TGTGCCAGCTCACCATTTGGCCGATACATGAACACTGAAGCTTTCTTT.

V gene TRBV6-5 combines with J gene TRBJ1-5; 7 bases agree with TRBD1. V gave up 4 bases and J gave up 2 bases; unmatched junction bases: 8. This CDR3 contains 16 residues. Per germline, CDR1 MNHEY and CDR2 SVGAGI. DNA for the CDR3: TGTGCCAGCAGTTCTTTACGACAGGGAGGCAATCAGCCCCAGCATTTT. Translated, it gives CASSSLRQGGNQPQHF.

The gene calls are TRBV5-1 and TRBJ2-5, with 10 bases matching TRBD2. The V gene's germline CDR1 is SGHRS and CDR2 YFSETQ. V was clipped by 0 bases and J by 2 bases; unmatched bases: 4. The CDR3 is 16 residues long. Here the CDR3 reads CASSLGGTSAQETQYF. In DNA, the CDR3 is TGCGCCAGCAGCTTGGGCGGGACTAGCGCGCAAGAGACCCAGTACTTC.

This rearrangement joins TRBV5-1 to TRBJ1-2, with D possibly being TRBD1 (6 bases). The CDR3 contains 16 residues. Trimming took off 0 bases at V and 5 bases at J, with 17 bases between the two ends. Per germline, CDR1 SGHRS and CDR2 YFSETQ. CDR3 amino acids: CASSLGWTALGYGYTF. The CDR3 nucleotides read TGCGCCAGCAGCTTGGGTTGGACAGCCCTAGGGTATGGCTACACCTTC. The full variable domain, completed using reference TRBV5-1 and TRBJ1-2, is KAGVTQTPRYLIKTRGQQVTLSCSPISGHRSVSWYQQTPGQGLQFLFEYFSETQRNKGNFPGRFSGRQFSNSRSEMNVSTLELGDSALYLCASSLGWTALGYGYTFGSGTRLTVV.

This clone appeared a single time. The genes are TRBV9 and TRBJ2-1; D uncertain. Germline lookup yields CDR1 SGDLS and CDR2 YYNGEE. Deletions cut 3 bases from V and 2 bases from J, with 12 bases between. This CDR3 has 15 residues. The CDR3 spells CASSGRTSPYNEQFF. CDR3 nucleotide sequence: TGTGCCAGCAGCGGTAGAACGTCACCCTACAATGAGCAGTTCTTC. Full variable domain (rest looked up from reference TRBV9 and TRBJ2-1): DSGVTQTPKHLITATGQRVTLRCSPRSGDLSVYWYQQSLDQGLQFLIQYYNGEERAKGNILERFSAQQFPDLHSELNLSSLELGDSALYFCASSGRTSPYNEQFFGPGTRLTVL.

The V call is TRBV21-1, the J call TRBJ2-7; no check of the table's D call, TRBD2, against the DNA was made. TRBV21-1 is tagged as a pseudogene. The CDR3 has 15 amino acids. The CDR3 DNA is TGTGCCAGCAGCGCATCTAGCGGGAGATTCTGCGAGCAGTACTTC. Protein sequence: CASSASSGRFCEQYF.